This section outlines one T cell receptor beta chain sequence together with its context. The antigen is undetermined. The PCR employed 60 Vbeta primers together with 13 Jbeta primers. Assay used: immunoSEQ multiplex PCR; TCRdb lists only in-frame clones, some missing. The sample carries about 130,000 clones, 80% recorded once. The data stem from a study of cytomegalovirus exposure and HLA in healthy donors. Study findings and constraints: Follow-up analysis later connected one missense variant in DCLRE1C with trimming of TCR beta V- and J-genes.

Trimming cost V 2 bases and J 3 bases, with 7 bases left between them. CDR3 size: 13 residues. The germline V gene encodes CDR1 MNHEY and CDR2 SMNVEV (reference sequence). Specimen: PBMCs. V is TRBV27 and J is TRBJ1-2; D perhaps matches TRBD1 (5 bases). The TCR originated in a man aged 35-49 years in good health and CMV-seronegative. The CDR3 DNA reads as TGTGCCAGCAGTTTACAGGGTGACTATGGCTACACCTTC. The encoded protein is CASSLQGDYGYTF.